Here is one T cell receptor (beta chain) with its context. The antigen is undetermined. These data belong to a study of breast tumors, draining lymph nodes, adjacent tissues. Between the trimmed V and J ends, which lost 8 bases and 1 base, there was a span of 12 bases. The length of the CDR3 is 14 residues. The germline V gene has CDR1 SNHLY and CDR2 FYNNEI. Findings and caveats of the study: Data fit most tumor T cells coming from lymph node, expanding in tumor. Data only fit, rather than demonstrated, lymph node origin of most tumor T cells.

TCRdb reprocessed the multiplex PCR reads with MiXCR, giving one entry per CDR3 protein. Of some 14,000 distinct CDR3 sequences in the sample, around 58% were seen once. The origin of this receptor is a female donor with breast cancer. Some clones in this sample may be carry-over from other donors' samples. Sequences were obtained from tumor-adjacent breast tissue. V usage is TRBV2 and J usage is TRBJ1-5; weak D call: TRBD1 (6 bases). The CDR3 DNA is TGTGCCAGCTGTCGGGACATCAGCAATCAGCCCCAGCATTTT. This sequence encodes CASCRDISNQPQHF.